These 19 T cell receptor beta chains share one sample of origin, sequenced in a study of T cells after yellow fever vaccination. A single record per CDR3 protein comes from TCRdb applying MiXCR to the 5' RACE reads. The table records 300,000 to 450,000 distinct CDR3 sequences, over 5% of them present only once. Material: PBMCs, obtained 5 days after the yellow fever booster vaccination. Every receptor here comes from a man between 25 and 39 years old who received the YFV17D yellow fever vaccine.

This clonotype was recorded at least ten times. The chain joins TRBV24-1 to TRBJ2-1, with D tentatively TRBD1 or TRBD2 (5 bases each). The CDR3 is 16 amino acids. In germline, CDR1 is KGHDR, CDR2 SFDVKD. V was pared by 4 bases and J by 7 bases, with 19 bases between. Written as DNA, the CDR3 is TGTGCCACCAGTGACTCCACAGGAGGAAATAGAAATGAGCAGTTCTTC. It translates to CATSDSTGGNRNEQFF.

This clonotype was seen more than once but under ten times. The rearrangement links TRBV7-9 to TRBJ2-1; 7 nucleotides line up with TRBD2. Per germline, CDR1 SEHNR and CDR2 FQNEAQ (reference sequence). The J segment lost 4 bases and the V segment lost 8 bases, leaving 5 bases of the junction unmatched. There are 13 residues in the CDR3. The CDR3 reads CASRIAGYNEQFF. DNA for the CDR3: TGTGCCAGCCGAATAGCGGGTTACAATGAGCAGTTCTTC.

This clonotype was observed a handful of times. V and J are TRBV28 and TRBJ2-5; 9 nucleotides align to TRBD1. With 4 bases clipped from V and 9 bases from J, the junction kept 12 bases outside the gene matches. From germline, CDR1 is MDHEN and CDR2 SYDVKM. CDR3 length: 15 amino acids. The CDR3 reads CASSSPGQGDMAQYF. In nucleotides, the CDR3 is TGTGCCAGCAGTTCCCCGGGACAGGGTGATATGGCCCAGTACTTC.

This clonotype was recorded many times. V and J are TRBV12-3 or TRBV12-4 and TRBJ2-7, with D perhaps TRBD2 (5 bases). The CDR3 runs to 12 residues. V shed 6 bases and J shed 3 bases, with 9 bases lying between them. CDR3 DNA: TGTGCCAGCAGCGCCCGGGACTACGAGCAGTACTTC. It is translated as CASSARDYEQYF.

This clonotype was counted only a few times. This rearrangement joins TRBV6-5 to TRBJ1-6; D unresolved. CDR1 is MNHEY, CDR2 SVGAGI, per germline. The CDR3 sequence is 16 residues long. V lost 6 bases and J 8 bases, leaving 20 bases between the germline ends. CDR3 DNA: TGTGCCAGCAGGTTAACACCCGTCCCGGGTGATTCACCCCTCCACTTT. As protein: CASRLTPVPGDSPLHF.

The rearrangement joins TRBV20-1 to TRBJ2-5, with D perhaps matching TRBD2 (6 bases). This CDR3 has 8 amino acids. V was pared by 6 bases and J by 14 bases, with 10 bases between. CDR1 DFQATT and CDR2 SNEGSKA come from the germline V gene (reference sequence). The CDR3 nucleotides are TGCAGTGCCGGGACTGGTTACTTC. Translating it yields CSAGTGYF.

This clonotype was seen more than once but under ten times. The genes are TRBV7-2 and TRBJ1-1; no reliable D call. Looked up from germline, CDR1 is SGHTA and CDR2 is FQGNSA. With 1 base removed from V and 1 base from J, the gap between germline ends came to 4 bases. CDR3 length: 13 residues. The CDR3 protein is CASSLVWNTEAFF. CDR3 nucleotides: TGTGCCAGCAGCTTAGTTTGGAACACTGAAGCTTTCTTT.

Many counts were recorded for this clonotype. The chain recombines TRBV12-3 or TRBV12-4 with TRBJ1-3; D is perhaps TRBD1 (5 bases). This CDR3 spans 14 amino acids. V was shortened by 3 bases and J by 7 bases, with 13 bases between the two germline ends. The CDR3 reads CASSFGPPGNTIYF. CDR3 DNA: TGTGCCAGCAGTTTCGGACCACCAGGGAACACCATATATTTT.

V usage is TRBV12-3 or TRBV12-4 and J usage is TRBJ2-1, with TRBD1 matching 7 bases. The CDR3 has 14 residues. Trimming removed 6 bases from V and 8 bases from J; junction bases left unmatched: 10. DNA for the CDR3: TGTGCCAGCAGACTCGGGACAGCTCGCTATGAGCAGTTCTTC. Encoded protein: CASRLGTARYEQFF.

This clonotype was counted ten times or more. In DNA form, the CDR3 reads TGTGCCAGCAGCTTAGCGGCCACTAGCGCCGGCGGAGCAGATACGCAGTATTTT. Its translation: CASSLAATSAGGADTQYF. The V gene is TRBV7-2, the J gene TRBJ2-3; TRBD2 aligns across 7 bases. Trimming took 0 bases from V and 4 from J; bases not matched to a gene: 13. Germline V gene lookup returns CDR1 SGHTA and CDR2 FQGNSA. The CDR3 extends over 18 amino acids.

This chain links TRBV2 with TRBJ2-5; D is unclear. The CDR3 sequence is 13 residues long. The germline gives CDR1 SNHLY, CDR2 FYNNEI. V gave up 10 bases and J gave up 2 bases, with 14 bases separating them. The CDR3 DNA follows: TGTGCCACCCGCCGCGACCGTCAAGAGACCCAGTACTTC. Translation gives CATRRDRQETQYF.

The chain employs TRBV9 and TRBJ2-5, with a possible D match to TRBD1 (5 bases). Germline V gives CDR1 SGDLS, CDR2 YYNGEE. Trimming stripped 0 bases from V and 4 bases from J, with 13 bases between. This CDR3 has 15 residues. The CDR3 coding sequence is TGTGCCAGCAGCGTAGGTTCAGGGAACAGAGAGACCCAGTACTTC. Its translation is CASSVGSGNRETQYF. The entire variable domain, with the rest obtained from reference TRBV9 and TRBJ2-5, is as follows: DSGVTQTPKHLITATGQRVTLRCSPRSGDLSVYWYQQSLDQGLQFLIQYYNGEERAKGNILERFSAQQFPDLHSELNLSSLELGDSALYFCASSVGSGNRETQYFGPGTRLLVL.

This chain connects TRBV4-3 to TRBJ2-3, with unresolved D. CDR1 and CDR2 from the germline V gene are LGHNA and YSLEER. V shed 0 bases and J shed 1 base, with 20 bases lying between them. This CDR3 has 19 residues. The CDR3 coding sequence is TGCGCCAGCAGCCAAGATTCTTTCGTCACGGCTACCCGCACAGATACGCAGTATTTT. The encoded protein is CASSQDSFVTATRTDTQYF.

This rearrangement joins TRBV20-1 to TRBJ1-4; D may be TRBD1 (6 bases). The V end lost 2 bases, the J end lost 3 bases, and 7 bases lay between the germline ends. There are 13 residues in the CDR3. Germline loops: CDR1 DFQATT, CDR2 SNEGSKA (reference sequence). CDR3 sequence: CSARKGANEKLFF. CDR3 DNA sequence: TGCAGTGCTAGAAAGGGGGCTAATGAAAAACTGTTTTTT.

This clonotype was counted a few times. Here the CDR3 DNA reads TGCAGTGCTACCGGGGGAGCCAAAGATACGCAGTATTTT. Its translation: CSATGGAKDTQYF. The V and J genes are TRBV20-1 and TRBJ2-3; D possibly corresponds to TRBD2 (6 bases). Between the trimmed V and J ends, which lost 4 bases and 5 bases, there was a span of 13 bases. Germline values: CDR1 DFQATT, CDR2 SNEGSKA (reference sequence). This CDR3 has 13 amino acids.

This chain joins TRBV7-2 and TRBJ2-5, with 10 bases lining up with TRBD2. The V segment lost 2 bases and the J segment 5 bases; nucleotides outside the gene matches: 5. The germline CDR1 and CDR2 sequences are SGHTA and FQGNSA. This CDR3 has 15 residues. CDR3 protein: CASSLTSGILETQYF. In DNA form, the CDR3 reads TGTGCCAGCAGCTTAACTAGCGGGATTTTGGAGACCCAGTACTTC.

This clonotype has more than one count but fewer than ten. The rearrangement uses TRBV5-6 and TRBJ2-2, with D hard to call. Looked up from germline, CDR1 is SGHDT and CDR2 is YYEEEE. V lost 3 bases to trimming and J lost 6 bases, with 6 bases between them. This CDR3 has 12 amino acids. For the CDR3, the DNA is TGTGCCAGCAGCTCCTCTCCCGGGGAGCTGTTTTTT. It yields the protein CASSSSPGELFF.

In this sample, this clonotype turned up many times. The chain is built from TRBV6-2 or TRBV6-3 and TRBJ2-2; the match to TRBD2 covers 7 bases. The trim removed 0 bases at V and 6 bases at J, leaving 13 bases unmatched. The CDR3 has 18 amino acids. Germline CDR1 and CDR2: MNHEY and SVGEGT. CDR3 region: CASSYSYSGAKHAGELFF. The CDR3 nucleotides read TGTGCCAGCAGTTACTCCTACAGCGGGGCGAAACACGCCGGGGAGCTGTTTTTT.

This clonotype showed up many times. The J gene is TRBJ2-7, the V gene TRBV5-1; 7 positions match TRBD1. This CDR3 spans 14 amino acids. Germline trimming cut 4 bases from V and 1 base from J; bases unmatched to any gene: 5. Germline loops: CDR1 SGHRS, CDR2 YFSETQ. The CDR3 nucleotides read TGCGCCAGCAGCACTCAGGGGGAGTCCTACGAGCAGTACTTC. This sequence encodes CASSTQGESYEQYF. The variable domain in full, completed from reference TRBV5-1 and TRBJ2-7, reads KAGVTQTPRYLIKTRGQQVTLSCSPISGHRSVSWYQQTPGQGLQFLFEYFSETQRNKGNFPGRFSGRQFSNSRSEMNVSTLELGDSALYLCASSTQGESYEQYFGPGTRLTVT.